These 25 T cell receptor beta chains were all obtained from the same sample, sequenced in a study of blood T cell repertoires in COVID-19. Data came from immunoSEQ multiplex PCR; TCRdb stores just in-frame clones and leaves some out. The table records 100,000 to 150,000 clones, 80% to 95% of them present only once. The sample was peripheral blood. These receptors all stem from a man aged 45 to 65 with COVID-19, enrolled during active disease.

V gene TRBV9 combines with J gene TRBJ2-1; tentatively, D is TRBD2 (5 bases). This CDR3 is built from 14 residues. The germline V gene has CDR1 SGDLS and CDR2 YYNGEE. Trimming shortened V by 6 bases and J by 8 bases, and 18 bases separated the two germline ends. CDR3 nucleotide sequence: TGTGCCAGCAACGGCGGGCATCCGGAGGATGAGCAGTTCTTC. Amino acids: CASNGGHPEDEQFF.

The V gene is TRBV27, the J gene TRBJ2-2; D perhaps matches TRBD1 (6 bases). CDR1 is MNHEY, CDR2 SMNVEV, per germline (reference sequence). V shed 4 bases and J shed 2 bases, with 14 bases lying between them. This CDR3 comprises 16 residues. The CDR3 nucleotides are TGTGCCAGCAGTTCCGATGCTGGGACAAACACCGGGGAGCTGTTTTTT. This encodes CASSSDAGTNTGELFF.

The rearrangement uses TRBV6-6 and TRBJ1-2; no firm D call. The ends were cut back, 6 bases at V and 8 bases at J, with 13 bases in the middle. The CDR3 length is 12 residues. From germline, CDR1 is MNHNY and CDR2 SVGAGI (reference sequence). CDR3 in amino acids: CASRLNVEGYTF. In nucleotides, the CDR3 is TGTGCCAGCAGACTAAACGTGGAGGGCTACACCTTC.

V is TRBV7-2 and J is TRBJ2-1; D is undetermined. Germline CDR1 is SGHTA and CDR2 is FQGNSA. The V end lost 2 bases, the J end lost 4 bases, and 12 bases lay between the germline ends. This CDR3 is built from 15 residues. Here the CDR3 reads CASSLSLDSYNEQFF. The CDR3 bases are TGTGCCAGCAGCTTATCCCTAGACTCGTACAATGAGCAGTTCTTC.

This chain connects TRBV7-9 to TRBJ2-5; D may be TRBD2 (5 bases). Looked up from germline, CDR1 is SEHNR and CDR2 is FQNEAQ (reference sequence). Trimming removed 5 bases at V and 5 bases at J, with 18 bases between. The CDR3 is 15 residues long. DNA of the CDR3: TGTGCCAGCAGCCGAACAGCGACTACCACCGAGACCCAGTACTTC. This translates into CASSRTATTTETQYF.

The table lists this clone with a few counts. The chain has TRBV19 and TRBJ1-5; 7 nucleotides agree with TRBD1. Unmatched junction bases numbered 18, after V lost 5 bases and J lost 2 bases. CDR1 is LNHDA and CDR2 is SQIVND in the germline V gene (reference sequence). This CDR3 contains 19 residues. In DNA, the CDR3 is TGTGCCAGTAGTTTGAGGGGGCCCGGGATAGGGGATGGCAATCAGCCCCAGCATTTT. Translation gives CASSLRGPGIGDGNQPQHF. The variable domain in full, with the rest retrieved from reference TRBV19 and TRBJ1-5, is DGGITQSPKYLFRKEGQNVTLSCEQNLNHDAMYWYRQDPGQGLRLIYYSQIVNDFQKGDIAEGYSVSREKKESFPLTVTSAQKNPTAFYLCASSLRGPGIGDGNQPQHFGDGTRLSIL.

This chain joins TRBV12-3 or TRBV12-4 and TRBJ2-1, with D possibly matching TRBD2 (5 bases). Trimming stripped 5 bases from V and 7 bases from J, with 12 bases between. The CDR3 is 13 amino acids. CDR3 DNA: TGTGCCAGCAGTCTTGCGACGGGGAATGAGCAGTTCTTC. Protein product: CASSLATGNEQFF.

The chain joins TRBV3-1 (or the pseudogene TRBV3-2) to TRBJ2-5; 7 bases are a match to TRBD1. Germline assignment: CDR1 LGHDT and CDR2 YNNKEL (reference sequence). This CDR3 is 13 amino acids long. The ends lost 4 bases at V and 5 bases at J; junction bases unmatched: 4. CDR3 protein: CASSLRGWETQYF. DNA for the CDR3: TGTGCCAGCAGCCTCAGGGGGTGGGAGACCCAGTACTTC.

V and J are TRBV7-9 and TRBJ2-7; D is possibly TRBD2 (6 bases). Germline-derived CDR1 and CDR2 are SEHNR and FQNEAQ (reference sequence). This CDR3 is built from 15 residues. V lost 5 bases and J lost 3, with 17 bases in between. The CDR3 nucleotides are TGTGCCAGCAGCCCCTTAGGAAGCGGGTTCTACGAGCAGTACGTC. This codes for CASSPLGSGFYEQYV.

The V and J genes are TRBV3-1 (or the pseudogene TRBV3-2) and TRBJ2-1; 9 bases fit TRBD2. The ends lost 4 bases at V and 7 bases at J; junction bases unmatched: 14. This CDR3 has 17 amino acids. Germline CDR1 is LGHDT and CDR2 is YNNKEL (reference sequence). The CDR3 nucleotides are TGTGCCAGCAGCCCCAGACTAGCGGCTCCCTCGGGGAATGAGCAGTTCTTC. This codes for CASSPRLAAPSGNEQFF.

The V gene is TRBV15, the J gene TRBJ1-2, with a weak D call TRBD1 (6 bases). From germline, CDR1 is LNHNV and CDR2 YYDKDF (reference sequence). This CDR3 has 13 residues. The V end was cut by 5 bases, the J end by 6 bases, with 13 bases between. As DNA, the CDR3 is TGTGCCACCAGCCCCCAGGACAGTCATGGCTACACCTTC. This codes for CATSPQDSHGYTF.

This clone has only one observation. The chain joins TRBV5-1 to TRBJ2-2; 9 positions match TRBD1. This CDR3 is 14 amino acids long. CDR1 is SGHRS and CDR2 is YFSETQ in the germline V gene. V dropped 7 bases and J dropped 7; count of bases not matched to a gene: 8. The CDR3 loop reads CASDPGQGVGELFF. CDR3 coding DNA: TGCGCCAGCGATCCGGGACAGGGAGTCGGGGAGCTGTTTTTT.

V usage is TRBV2 and J usage is TRBJ1-3; 8 bases are shared with TRBD1. The CDR3 is 15 residues long. Germline V gene lookup returns CDR1 SNHLY and CDR2 FYNNEI. V trimming: 5 bases; J trimming: 2 bases; junction bases outside the gene matches: 5. DNA of the CDR3: TGTGCCAGCAGTTGGGTACAGGGGGCTGGAAACACCATATATTTT. Translating it yields CASSWVQGAGNTIYF.

The chain is built from TRBV18 and TRBJ1-5, with unresolved D. Looked up from germline, CDR1 is KGHSH and CDR2 is LQKENI. Trimming cost V 2 bases and J 8 bases, with 10 bases left between them. This CDR3 has 13 amino acids. The CDR3 DNA reads as TGTGCCAGCTCACCAAACAGCCTGGAGCCCCAGCATTTT. It translates to CASSPNSLEPQHF.

This chain uses TRBV28 with TRBJ2-2; 12 bases fit TRBD2. Trimming removed 5 bases from V and 1 base from J; junction bases left unmatched: 8. Germline V gene lookup returns CDR1 MDHEN and CDR2 SYDVKM. The CDR3 is made up of 18 amino acids. The CDR3 region has the DNA TGTGCCAGCAGTCAAGGGACTAGCGGGTCAATGAACACCGGGGAGCTGTTTTTT. It yields the protein CASSQGTSGSMNTGELFF.

CDR3 bases: TGTGCCAGCAGTTCAGGGAGGATCTATGGCTACACCTTC. Translating gives CASSSGRIYGYTF. The V and J genes are TRBV28 and TRBJ1-2; the D gene is possibly TRBD1 (5 bases). Germline lookup yields CDR1 MDHEN and CDR2 SYDVKM. The V end was cut by 4 bases, the J end by 4 bases, with 10 bases between. The CDR3 is 13 residues long.

The rearrangement uses TRBV11-2 and TRBJ2-7; TRBD1 aligns across 8 bases. The CDR3 runs to 15 residues. Trimming removed 4 bases from V and 3 bases from J; junction bases left unmatched: 8. CDR1 is SGHAT and CDR2 is FQNNGV in the germline V gene. The CDR3 region is CASSYLDRGGYEQYF. CDR3 DNA sequence: TGTGCCAGCAGCTACTTAGACAGGGGAGGCTACGAGCAGTACTTC.

The chain employs TRBV19 and TRBJ2-2; D ambiguous. CDR1 LNHDA and CDR2 SQIVND come from the germline V gene (reference sequence). Trimming shortened V by 6 bases and J by 5 bases, and 16 bases separated the two germline ends. There are 15 residues in the CDR3. The DNA for the CDR3 is TGTGCCAGTAGCCTAACCGACACCTTGACCGGGGAGCTGTTTTTT. Its translation is CASSLTDTLTGELFF.

V usage is TRBV3-1 (or the pseudogene TRBV3-2) and J usage is TRBJ2-7; possible D gene TRBD2, 5 bases. V was shortened by 1 base and J by 3 bases, with 7 bases between the two germline ends. This CDR3 is built from 13 residues. Germline CDR1 is LGHDT and CDR2 is YNNKEL (reference sequence). DNA of the CDR3: TGTGCCAGCAGCCAAGGGACTTTCTACGAGCAGTACGTC. Translated: CASSQGTFYEQYV.

The chain employs TRBV5-6 and TRBJ2-3, with 7 bases fitting TRBD2. The CDR3 has 14 residues. The V gene's germline CDR1 is SGHDT and CDR2 YYEEEE. V dropped 2 bases and J dropped 9; count of bases not matched to a gene: 9. CDR3 DNA: TGTGCCAGCAGCTTCCGGGAGGCCCACGCGACGCAGTATTTT. It encodes CASSFREAHATQYF. Filled out from reference TRBV5-6 and TRBJ2-3, the complete variable domain reads DAGVTQSPTHLIKTRGQQVTLRCSPKSGHDTVSWYQQALGQGPQFIFQYYEEEERQRGNFPDRFSGHQFPNYSSELNVNALLLGDSALYLCASSFREAHATQYFGPGTRLTVL.

CDR3 region: CASSLASGLHNEQFF. The CDR3 DNA reads TGTGCCAGTAGCCTCGCTAGCGGGCTTCACAATGAGCAGTTCTTC. This chain connects TRBV19 to TRBJ2-1; 8 bases match TRBD2. V dropped 6 bases and J dropped 5; count of bases not matched to a gene: 9. The V gene's germline CDR1 is LNHDA and CDR2 SQIVND (reference sequence). This CDR3 is 15 amino acids long.

This chain connects TRBV4-1 to TRBJ2-2; possible D gene TRBD1, 6 bases. CDR3 length: 17 amino acids. Germline V gene sequence: CDR1 MGHRA, CDR2 YSYEKL. V lost 0 bases, J lost 3 bases, and 14 bases lay in between. CDR3 nucleotides: TGCGCCAGCAGCCAAGAAGCAGCAGGGGCGTACACCGGGGAGCTGTTTTTT. It specifies CASSQEAAGAYTGELFF.

About this clone: One end of the junction does not line up with germline, which may come from a read error. V is TRBV3-1 (or the pseudogene TRBV3-2) and J is TRBJ2-1; D is uncertain. There are 13 residues in the CDR3. Looked up from germline, CDR1 is LGHDT and CDR2 is YNNKEL (reference sequence). The CDR3 DNA is TGTGCCGGCAGCCAACCCTACAGTGGTGAGCAGTTCTTC. This codes for CAGSQPYSGEQFF.

The sample holds one count of this clone. The V call is TRBV28, the J call TRBJ1-1; D remains ambiguous. The CDR3 consists of 15 residues. Germline V gives CDR1 MDHEN, CDR2 SYDVKM. V lost 2 bases and J lost 6, with 16 bases in between. In nucleotides, the CDR3 is TGTGCCAGCAGTTTAAGGGCCGGGGTTAGAGCTGAAGCTTTCTTT. Protein product: CASSLRAGVRAEAFF.

The rearrangement uses TRBV19 and TRBJ1-1; D possibly corresponds to TRBD1 (5 bases). Germline CDR1 is LNHDA and CDR2 is SQIVND (reference sequence). Between the trimmed V and J ends, which lost 7 bases and 1 base, there was a span of 13 bases. The CDR3 is 14 amino acids. Written as DNA, the CDR3 is TGTGCCAGTACCATGTGGGGCGCGAACACTGAAGCTTTCTTT. It specifies CASTMWGANTEAFF.